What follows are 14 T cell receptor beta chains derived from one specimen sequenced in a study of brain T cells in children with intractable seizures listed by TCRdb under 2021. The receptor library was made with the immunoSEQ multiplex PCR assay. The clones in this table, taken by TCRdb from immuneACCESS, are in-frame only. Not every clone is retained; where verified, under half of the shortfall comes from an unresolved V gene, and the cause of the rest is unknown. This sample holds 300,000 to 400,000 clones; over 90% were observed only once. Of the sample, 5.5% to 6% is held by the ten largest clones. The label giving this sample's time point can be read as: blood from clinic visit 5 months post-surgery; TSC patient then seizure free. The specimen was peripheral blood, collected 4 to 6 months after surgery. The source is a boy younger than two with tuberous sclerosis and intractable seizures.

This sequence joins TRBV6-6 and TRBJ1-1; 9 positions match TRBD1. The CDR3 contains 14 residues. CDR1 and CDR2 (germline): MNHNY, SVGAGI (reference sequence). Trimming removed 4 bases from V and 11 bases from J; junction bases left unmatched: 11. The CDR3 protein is CASSSQGAKSSAFF. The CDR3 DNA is TGTGCCAGCAGTTCACAGGGGGCGAAGAGTTCGGCTTTCTTT.

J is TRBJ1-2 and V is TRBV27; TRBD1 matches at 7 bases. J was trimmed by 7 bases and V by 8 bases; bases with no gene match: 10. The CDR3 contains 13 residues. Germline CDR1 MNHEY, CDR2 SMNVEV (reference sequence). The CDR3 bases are TGTGCCAGCGGTTCGACAGGGATGGGTGGCTACACCTTC. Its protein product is CASGSTGMGGYTF.

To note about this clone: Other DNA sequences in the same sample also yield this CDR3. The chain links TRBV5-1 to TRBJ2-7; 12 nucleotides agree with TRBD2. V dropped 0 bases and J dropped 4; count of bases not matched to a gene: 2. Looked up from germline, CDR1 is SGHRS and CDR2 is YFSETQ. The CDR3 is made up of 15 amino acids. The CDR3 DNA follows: TGCGCCAGCAGCTTGGTGACTAGCGGGGGTTACGAGCAGTACTTC. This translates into CASSLVTSGGYEQYF.

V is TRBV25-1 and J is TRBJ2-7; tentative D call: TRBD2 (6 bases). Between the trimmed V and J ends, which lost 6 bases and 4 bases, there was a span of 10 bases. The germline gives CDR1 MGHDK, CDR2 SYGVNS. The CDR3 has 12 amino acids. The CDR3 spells CASSGSLYEQYF. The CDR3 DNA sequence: TGTGCCAGCAGCGGGAGCCTTTACGAGCAGTACTTC.

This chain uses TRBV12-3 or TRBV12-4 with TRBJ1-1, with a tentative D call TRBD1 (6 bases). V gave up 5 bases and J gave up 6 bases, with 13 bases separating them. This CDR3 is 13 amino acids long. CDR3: CASSVYRDAEAFF. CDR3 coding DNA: TGTGCCAGCAGTGTATACAGGGACGCTGAAGCTTTCTTT.

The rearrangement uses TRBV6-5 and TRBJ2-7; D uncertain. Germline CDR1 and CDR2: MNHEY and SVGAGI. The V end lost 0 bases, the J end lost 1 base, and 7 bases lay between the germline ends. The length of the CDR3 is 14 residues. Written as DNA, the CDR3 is TGTGCCAGCAGTTACTCAGCAGGATCCTACGAGCAGTACTTC. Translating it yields CASSYSAGSYEQYF.

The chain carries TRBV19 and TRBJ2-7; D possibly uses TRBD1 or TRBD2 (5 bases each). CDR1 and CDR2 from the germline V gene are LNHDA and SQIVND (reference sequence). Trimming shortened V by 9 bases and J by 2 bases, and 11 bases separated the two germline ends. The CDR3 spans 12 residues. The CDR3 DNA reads TGTGCCAGCCGGGACCGCACCTACGAGCAGTACTTC. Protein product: CASRDRTYEQYF.

In nucleotides, the CDR3 is TGTGCCAGCAGCGTAGTCGACAGCGTACACACTGAAGCTTTCTTT. It encodes CASSVVDSVHTEAFF. The V gene is TRBV9, the J gene TRBJ1-1, with D perhaps TRBD1 (5 bases). V lost 0 bases to trimming and J lost 3 bases, with 12 bases between them. The CDR3 extends over 15 amino acids. Germline-derived CDR1 and CDR2 are SGDLS and YYNGEE.

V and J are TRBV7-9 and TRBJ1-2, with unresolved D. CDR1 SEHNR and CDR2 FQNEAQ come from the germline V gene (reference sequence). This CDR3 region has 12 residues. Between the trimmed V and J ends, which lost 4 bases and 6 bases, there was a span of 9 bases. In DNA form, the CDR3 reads TGTGCCAGCAGCTCTCTTTTGGATGGCTACACCTTC. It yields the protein CASSSLLDGYTF. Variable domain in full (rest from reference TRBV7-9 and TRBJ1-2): DTGVSQNPRHKITKRGQNVTFRCDPISEHNRLYWYRQTLGQGPEFLTYFQNEAQLEKSRLLSDRFSAERPKGSFSTLEIQRTEQGDSAMYLCASSSLLDGYTFGSGTRLTVV.

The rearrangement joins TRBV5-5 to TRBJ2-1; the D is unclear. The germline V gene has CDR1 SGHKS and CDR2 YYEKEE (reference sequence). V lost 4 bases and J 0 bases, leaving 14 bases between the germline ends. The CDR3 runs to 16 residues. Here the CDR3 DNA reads TGTGCCAGCAGCGCGGCTGGACGGAGCTCCTACAATGAGCAGTTCTTC. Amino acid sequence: CASSAAGRSSYNEQFF.

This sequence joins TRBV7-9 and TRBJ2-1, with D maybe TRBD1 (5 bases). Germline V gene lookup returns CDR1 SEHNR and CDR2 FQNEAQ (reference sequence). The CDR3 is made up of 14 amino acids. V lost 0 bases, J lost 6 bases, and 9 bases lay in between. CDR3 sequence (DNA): TGTGCCAGCAGCTTAGCCCAGGGCTTCAATGAGCAGTTCTTC. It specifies CASSLAQGFNEQFF.

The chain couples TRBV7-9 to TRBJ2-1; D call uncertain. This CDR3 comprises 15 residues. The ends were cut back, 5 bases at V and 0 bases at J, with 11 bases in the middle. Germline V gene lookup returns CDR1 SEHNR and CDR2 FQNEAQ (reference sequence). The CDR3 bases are TGTGCCAGCAGCCGCCTCACGAGCTCCTACAATGAGCAGTTCTTC. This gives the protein CASSRLTSSYNEQFF. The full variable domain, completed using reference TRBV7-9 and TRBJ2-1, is DTGVSQNPRHKITKRGQNVTFRCDPISEHNRLYWYRQTLGQGPEFLTYFQNEAQLEKSRLLSDRFSAERPKGSFSTLEIQRTEQGDSAMYLCASSRLTSSYNEQFFGPGTRLTVL.

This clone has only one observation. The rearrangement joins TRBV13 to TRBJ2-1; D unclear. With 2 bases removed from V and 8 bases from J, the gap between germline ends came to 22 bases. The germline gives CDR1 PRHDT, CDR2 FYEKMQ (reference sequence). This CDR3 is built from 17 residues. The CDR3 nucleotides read TGTGCCAGCAGCTTACGGTATCGGCTTTTCGGCGGCGATGAGCAGTTCTTC. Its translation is CASSLRYRLFGGDEQFF.

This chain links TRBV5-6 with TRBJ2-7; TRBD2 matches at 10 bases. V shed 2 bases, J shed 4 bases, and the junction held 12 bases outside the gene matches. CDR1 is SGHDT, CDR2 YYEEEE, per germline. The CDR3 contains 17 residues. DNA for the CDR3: TGTGCCAGCAGCTTAGGGGCATCCGGGACTAGCGCGTACGAGCAGTACTTC. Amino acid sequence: CASSLGASGTSAYEQYF.